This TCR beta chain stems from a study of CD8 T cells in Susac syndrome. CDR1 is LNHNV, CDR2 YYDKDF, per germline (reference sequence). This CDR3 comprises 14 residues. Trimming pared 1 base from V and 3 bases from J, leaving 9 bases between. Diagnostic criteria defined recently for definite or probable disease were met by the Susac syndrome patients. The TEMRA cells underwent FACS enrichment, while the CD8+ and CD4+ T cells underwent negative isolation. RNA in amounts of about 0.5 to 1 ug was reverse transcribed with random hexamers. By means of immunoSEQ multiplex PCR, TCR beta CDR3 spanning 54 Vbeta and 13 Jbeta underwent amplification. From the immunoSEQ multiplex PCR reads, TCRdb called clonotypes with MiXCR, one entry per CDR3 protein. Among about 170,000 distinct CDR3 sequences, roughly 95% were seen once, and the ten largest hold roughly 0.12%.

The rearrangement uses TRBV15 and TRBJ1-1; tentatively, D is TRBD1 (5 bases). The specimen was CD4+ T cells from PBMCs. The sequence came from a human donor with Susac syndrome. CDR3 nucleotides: TGTGCCACCAGCAGAGTCAGGGAACACACTGAAGCTTTCTTT. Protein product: CATSRVREHTEAFF.